The T cell receptor beta chain described here comes from a study of monozygotic twins with inflammatory bowel disease. Study results and caveats: IBD patients exhibited fewer clonotypes shared with other individuals than healthy twins, particularly with disease activity. The authors could not tell different T cell subtypes apart. Discordant twins had repertoire similarity that did not differ from that of concordant twins, possibly from limited power.

The authors used 3500 ng of total RNA per TCR library. With the 5' RACE reads reprocessed, TCRdb shows one record per CDR3 protein and no DNA. This table holds approximately 330,000 distinct CDR3 sequences. This CDR3 contains 16 residues. Germline V gene sequence: CDR1 SGHAT, CDR2 FQNNGV. Turning to this clonotype: The antigen remains undetermined.

Sequenced: blood. The TCR was taken from a human donor with ulcerative colitis or Crohn's disease, or a healthy co-twin of an affected twin (not recorded which). The chain is built from TRBV11-2 and TRBJ2-1; TCRdb proposes TRBD1, but this gene call is untestable without DNA. This CDR3 is CASSSRDRIPYNEQFF.